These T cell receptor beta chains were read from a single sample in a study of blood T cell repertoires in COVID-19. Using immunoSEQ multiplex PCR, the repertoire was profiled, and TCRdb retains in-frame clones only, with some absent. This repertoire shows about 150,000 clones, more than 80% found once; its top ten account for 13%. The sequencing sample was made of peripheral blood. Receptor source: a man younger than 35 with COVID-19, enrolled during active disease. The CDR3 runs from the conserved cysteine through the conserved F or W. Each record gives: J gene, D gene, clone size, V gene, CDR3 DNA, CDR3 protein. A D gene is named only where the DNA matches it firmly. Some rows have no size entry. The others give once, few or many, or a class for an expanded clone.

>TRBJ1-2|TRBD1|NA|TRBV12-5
TGTGCTAGTGGTTTGGCCCAAACAGGGGTAAACTATGGCTACACCTTC
CASGLAQTGVNYGYTF
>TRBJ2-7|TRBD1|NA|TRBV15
TGTGCCACCAGCGACCGGACAGGGTGGAGGGAGCAGTACTTC
CATSDRTGWREQYF
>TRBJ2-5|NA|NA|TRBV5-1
TGCGCCAGCAGCTTGGAACTCCTCCTCGAGACCCAGTACTTC
CASSLELLLETQYF
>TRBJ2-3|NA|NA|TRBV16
TGTGCCAGCAGTCCCAGGGGTTTGGATACGCAGTATTTT
CASSPRGLDTQYF
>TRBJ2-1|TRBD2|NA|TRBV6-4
TGTGCCAGCAGTGTCTCTTTTAGCGGGAGTTCGTACAATGAGCAGTTCTTC
CASSVSFSGSSYNEQFF
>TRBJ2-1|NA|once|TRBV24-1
TGTGCCACCAGTGATTCCAAGGGGGGGGCCGGCTACAATGAGCAGTTCTTC
CATSDSKGGAGYNEQFF
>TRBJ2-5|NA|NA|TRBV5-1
TGCGCCAGCAGCTTGGGGTGGAGCCAAGAGACCCAGTACTTC
CASSLGWSQETQYF
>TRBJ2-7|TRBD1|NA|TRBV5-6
TGTGCCAGCAGCCCCGGACAGGGGAACGAGCAGTACTTC
CASSPGQGNEQYF
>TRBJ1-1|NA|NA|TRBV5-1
TGCGCCAGCAGCTTGGCGGGACAAGACACTGAAGCTTTCTTT
CASSLAGQDTEAFF
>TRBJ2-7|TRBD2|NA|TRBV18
TGTGCCAGCTCACCCTATAGCGGGTCTGGCTCCTACGAGCAGTACTTC
CASSPYSGSGSYEQYF
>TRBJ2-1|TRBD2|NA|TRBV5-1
TGCGCCAGCAGCTCCCAAGGACTAGCGGTCTCCTACAATGAGCAGTTCTTC
CASSSQGLAVSYNEQFF
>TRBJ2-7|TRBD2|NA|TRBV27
TGTGCCAGCAGCTCGGCATCTAGCGGGACGCCCTACGAGCAGTACTTC
CASSSASSGTPYEQYF
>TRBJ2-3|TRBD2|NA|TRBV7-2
TGTGCCAGCAGCTTAGTCGGGACTAGCGGGAGGGCCAGGGCAGATACGCAGTATTTT
CASSLVGTSGRARADTQYF
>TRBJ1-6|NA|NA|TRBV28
TGTGCCAGCAGCCCCGTGCAAAAGAGCTCACCCCTCCACTTT
CASSPVQKSSPLHF
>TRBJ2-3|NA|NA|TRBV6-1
TGTGCCAGCAGTGAAGGTTGGCGCACAGATACGCAGTATTTT
CASSEGWRTDTQYF
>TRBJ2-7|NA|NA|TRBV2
TGTGCCAGCACCACTCGTCACGGCGAGCAGTACTTC
CASTTRHGEQYF
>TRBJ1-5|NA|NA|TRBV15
TGTGCCACCGGGCGTAGCAATCAGCCCCAGCATTTT
CATGRSNQPQHF
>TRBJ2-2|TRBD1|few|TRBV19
TGTGCCAGCACAGGGGGCTACACCGGGGAGCTGTTTTTT
CASTGGYTGELFF